Sequencing of this T cell receptor (beta chain) was carried out in a study of T cell clusters in autoimmune cytopenias. Each sample's input was around 250 ng genomic DNA, 38,000 or so genome equivalents. Germline assignment: CDR1 MNHEY and CDR2 SMNVEV (reference sequence). CDR3 length equals 15 residues. TRB rearrangements were amplified by touch-down multiplex PCR with mixed TRB-A/B primers. TCRdb reprocessed the multiplex PCR reads, keeping one entry per CDR3 protein, no DNA. The repertoire shows under 13,000 distinct CDR3 sequences; the top ten hold about 32%. These same data were also listed under a study on T cell repertoires in aging, cancer and after chemotherapy.

The source is a human donor in good health. The material sequenced was peripheral blood. The genes are TRBV27 and TRBJ1-2. CDR3 sequence: CASSLSFKRYYGYTF.